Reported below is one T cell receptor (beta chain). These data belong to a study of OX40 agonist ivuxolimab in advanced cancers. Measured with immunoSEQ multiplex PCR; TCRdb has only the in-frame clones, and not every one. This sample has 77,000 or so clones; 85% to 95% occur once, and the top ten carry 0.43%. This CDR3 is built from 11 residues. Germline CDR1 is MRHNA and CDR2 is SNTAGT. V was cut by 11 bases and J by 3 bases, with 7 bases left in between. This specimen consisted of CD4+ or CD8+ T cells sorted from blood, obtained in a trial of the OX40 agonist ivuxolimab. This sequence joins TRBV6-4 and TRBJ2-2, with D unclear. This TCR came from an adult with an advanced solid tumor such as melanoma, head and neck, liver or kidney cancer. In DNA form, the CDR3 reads TGTGCCCATTGGGACACCGGGGAGCTGTTTTTT. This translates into CAHWDTGELFF.